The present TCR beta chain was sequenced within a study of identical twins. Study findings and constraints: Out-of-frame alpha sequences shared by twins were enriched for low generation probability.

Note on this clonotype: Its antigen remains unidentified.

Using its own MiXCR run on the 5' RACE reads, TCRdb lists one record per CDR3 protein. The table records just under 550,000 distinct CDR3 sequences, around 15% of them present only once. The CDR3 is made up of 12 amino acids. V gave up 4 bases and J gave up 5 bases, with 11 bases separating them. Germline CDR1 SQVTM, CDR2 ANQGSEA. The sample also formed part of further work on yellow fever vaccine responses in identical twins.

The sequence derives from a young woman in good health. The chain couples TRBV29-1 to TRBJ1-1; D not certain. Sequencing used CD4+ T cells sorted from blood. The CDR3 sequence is CSVVSWATEAFF. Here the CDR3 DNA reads TGCAGCGTTGTAAGTTGGGCGACTGAAGCTTTCTTT.